Reported below is one TCR beta chain. These data originate in a study of cytomegalovirus exposure and HLA in healthy donors. Study background: An early data release held around 80 million unique TCRs from HLA-typed donors. In terms of ancestry, the Caucasian-associated cluster contained about 80% of the roughly 400 genotyped donors.

Researchers ran the PCR with 60 Vbeta and 13 Jbeta primers. Assay used: immunoSEQ multiplex PCR; TCRdb lists only in-frame clones, some missing. The sample shows some 90,000 clones, 65% to 75% of them seen only once. Trimming shortened V by 0 bases and J by 7 bases, and 9 bases separated the two germline ends. Germline CDR1 MGHRA, CDR2 YSYEKL. The CDR3 has 13 residues. The V gene is TRBV4-1, the J gene TRBJ1-1, with a weak D call TRBD1 (5 bases). This receptor was taken from a female donor in good health and CMV-seropositive. What was sequenced was PBMCs. CDR3 sequence (DNA): TGCGCCAGCAGCCAAGATGGGGGGGATGAAGCTTTCTTT. This encodes CASSQDGGDEAFF.